This T cell receptor beta chain was captured in a study of T cells in Graves' hyperthyroidism and ophthalmopathy. The germline V gene has CDR1 SNHLY and CDR2 FYNNEI. The CDR3 loop spans 15 amino acids. Unmatched junction bases numbered 8, after V lost 6 bases and J lost 7 bases. As for this clonotype: With a much larger clone just one base away, this may be a read error.

Patients having uncontrolled infection, another autoimmune disease, pregnancy or lactation were not included. Diagnostic assessment was based on clinical symptoms, serum thyroxine and TRAb, thyroid ultrasound and orbital computed tomography. Amplification targeted TCR beta CDR3 regions from RNA transcripts. TCR CDR3 regions were first amplified by RT-PCR with HTBI primers. TCRdb re-derived calls from the multiplex PCR reads in MiXCR, one entry per CDR3 protein. The sample holds approximately 640,000 distinct CDR3 sequences, around 15% seen once. This chain connects TRBV2 to TRBJ2-1; TRBD2 aligns across 11 bases. Sequenced material: blood. The TCR sequence derives from a woman under 40 with Graves' hyperthyroidism. The CDR3 loop reads CASRELAGVGNEQFF. DNA for the CDR3: TGTGCCAGCAGGGAACTAGCGGGAGTGGGAAATGAGCAGTTCTTC.